The sequence of this T cell receptor beta chain was determined in a study of human T cells and chemical hapten exposure. Described time point: pre-sensitization, week 0. The treatment here: therapeutic diphenylcyclopropenone sensitization with weekly scalp DPC. The germline V gene has CDR1 SGHDT and CDR2 YYEEEE. The V gene end was trimmed by 4 bases and the J gene end by 0 bases; junction bases not matched to a gene: 5. The CDR3 is made up of 16 amino acids. TCRdb itself ran the RACE reads through MiXCR, one entry per CDR3 protein. The repertoire includes around 110,000 distinct CDR3 sequences, 12% of them detected once, and over 1.5% sits in the top ten.

Sequenced material: whole blood, taken in connection with sensitization to the hapten diphenylcyclopropenone (DPC). This chain connects TRBV5-6 to TRBJ2-1; TRBD1 agrees at 9 bases. The sequence was obtained from a woman between 50 and 59 years old with alopecia areata. Some clones in this sample may be carry-over from other donors' samples. The CDR3 sequence is CASSRDRGASYNEQFF. Here the CDR3 DNA reads TGTGCCAGCAGCCGAGACAGGGGGGCCTCCTACAATGAGCAGTTCTTC.